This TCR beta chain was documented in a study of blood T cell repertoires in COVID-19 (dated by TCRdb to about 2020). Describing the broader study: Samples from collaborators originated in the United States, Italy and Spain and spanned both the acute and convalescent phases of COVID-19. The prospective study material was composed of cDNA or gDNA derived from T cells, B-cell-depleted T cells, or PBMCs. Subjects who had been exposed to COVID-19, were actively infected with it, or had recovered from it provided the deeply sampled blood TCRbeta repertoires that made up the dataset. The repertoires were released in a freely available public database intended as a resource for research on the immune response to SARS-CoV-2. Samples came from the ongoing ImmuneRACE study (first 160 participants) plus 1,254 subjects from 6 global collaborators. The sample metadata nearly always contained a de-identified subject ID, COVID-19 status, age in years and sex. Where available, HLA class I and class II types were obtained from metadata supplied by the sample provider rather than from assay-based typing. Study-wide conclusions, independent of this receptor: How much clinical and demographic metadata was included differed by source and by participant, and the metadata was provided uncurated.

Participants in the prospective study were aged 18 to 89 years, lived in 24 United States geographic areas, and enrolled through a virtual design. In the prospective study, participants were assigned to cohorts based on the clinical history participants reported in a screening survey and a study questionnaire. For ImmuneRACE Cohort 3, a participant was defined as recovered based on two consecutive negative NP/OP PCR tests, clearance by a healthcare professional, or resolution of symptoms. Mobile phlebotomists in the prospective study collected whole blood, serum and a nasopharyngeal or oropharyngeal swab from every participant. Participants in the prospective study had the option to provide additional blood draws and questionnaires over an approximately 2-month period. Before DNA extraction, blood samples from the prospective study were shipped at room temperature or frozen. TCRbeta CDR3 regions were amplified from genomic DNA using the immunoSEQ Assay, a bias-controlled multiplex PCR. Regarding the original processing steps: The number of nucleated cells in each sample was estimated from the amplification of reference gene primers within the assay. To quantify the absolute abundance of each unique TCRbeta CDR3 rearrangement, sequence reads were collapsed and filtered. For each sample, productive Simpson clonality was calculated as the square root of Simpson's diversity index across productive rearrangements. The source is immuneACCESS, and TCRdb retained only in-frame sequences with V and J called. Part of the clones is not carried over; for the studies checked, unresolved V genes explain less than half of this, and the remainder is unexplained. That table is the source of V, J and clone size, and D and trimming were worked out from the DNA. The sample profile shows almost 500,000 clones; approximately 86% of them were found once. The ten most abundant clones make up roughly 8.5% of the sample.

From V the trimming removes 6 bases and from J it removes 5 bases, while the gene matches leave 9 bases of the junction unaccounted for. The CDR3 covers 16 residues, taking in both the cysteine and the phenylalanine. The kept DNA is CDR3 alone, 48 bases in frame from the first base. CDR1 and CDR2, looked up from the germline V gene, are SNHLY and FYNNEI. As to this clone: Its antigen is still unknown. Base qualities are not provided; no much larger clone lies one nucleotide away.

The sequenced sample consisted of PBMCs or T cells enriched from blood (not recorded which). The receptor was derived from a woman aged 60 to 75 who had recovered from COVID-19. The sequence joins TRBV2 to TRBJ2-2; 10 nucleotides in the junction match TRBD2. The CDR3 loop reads CASRRAELAGTGELFF. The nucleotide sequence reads TGTGCCAGCAGAAGGGCGGAACTAGCGGGGACCGGGGAGCTGTTTTTT.